One TCR beta chain is described in this entry. This entry is derived from a study of control samples from healthy donors and cancer patients. Sequencing was performed with immunoSEQ multiplex PCR; in TCRdb, only in-frame clones are kept and a portion is missing. In the table there are 65,000 to 90,000 clones, about 89% of which are singletons. CDR1 is SGHTA and CDR2 is FQGTGA in the germline V gene. Between the trimmed V and J ends, which lost 10 bases and 1 base, there was a span of 10 bases. The CDR3 covers 13 residues. Sequenced material: blood. This receptor was obtained from a man aged 50-60 years in good health. V gene TRBV7-3 combines with J gene TRBJ2-2; D is perhaps TRBD1 or TRBD2 (5 bases each). CDR3 in amino acids: CATGDGNTGELFF. In DNA, the CDR3 is TGTGCCACTGGGGACGGGAACACCGGGGAGCTGTTTTTT.